Following are 13 T cell receptor beta chains from one sample sequenced in a study of Graves' ophthalmopathy and Graves' hyperthyroidism. RNA served as the template for amplifying TCR beta CDR3 regions. After a first-round RT-PCR with HTBI primers, a second-round multiplex PCR was run. TCRdb called the multiplex PCR reads again in MiXCR, with one record for every CDR3 protein. The sample holds about 170,000 distinct CDR3 sequences; approximately 38% are singletons and the top ten take about 6%. Sequences were obtained from peripheral blood. The receptors here all came from a woman aged 35 to 49 with Graves' ophthalmopathy.

The J gene is TRBJ1-1, the V gene TRBV28; D perhaps matches TRBD1 (6 bases). V lost 7 bases to trimming and J lost 0 bases, with 18 bases between them. Germline V gene sequence: CDR1 MDHEN, CDR2 SYDVKM. This CDR3 is built from 16 residues. CDR3 DNA: TGTGCCAGCAATACCCCCACACAGGGCGTGAACACTGAAGCTTTCTTT. Translating it yields CASNTPTQGVNTEAFF.

Ten or more counts support this clonotype. J is TRBJ1-1 and V is TRBV6-2 or TRBV6-3; D is possibly TRBD1 (5 bases). V dropped 5 bases and J dropped 10 bases, with 20 bases sitting between them. The CDR3 runs to 14 residues. The V gene's germline CDR1 is MNHEY and CDR2 SVGEGT. CDR3 protein: CASSDFPGVNGAFF. In nucleotides, the CDR3 is TGTGCCAGCAGTGACTTCCCGGGGGTCAATGGAGCTTTCTTT.

This clonotype was seen repeatedly, ten times or more. The chain has TRBV9 and TRBJ2-2, with D tentatively TRBD2 (5 bases). Germline-derived CDR1 and CDR2 are SGDLS and YYNGEE. Between the trimmed V and J ends, which lost 0 bases and 7 bases, there was a span of 10 bases. The CDR3 has 14 amino acids. For the CDR3, the DNA is TGTGCCAGCAGCGTAGGACCTGAGGGCGGGGAGCTGTTTTTT. It specifies CASSVGPEGGELFF.

The table lists this clonotype with many counts. The chain carries TRBV6-1 and TRBJ1-1; a weak D match, TRBD1 (5 bases). CDR3 length equals 14 residues. Per germline, CDR1 MNHNS and CDR2 SASEGT. The V and J ends lost 6 bases and 3 bases respectively, with 14 bases between them. Written as DNA, the CDR3 is TGTGCCAGCAGCGACCAGGGTGCGGACACTGAAGCTTTCTTT. Its translation: CASSDQGADTEAFF.

Only one count was recorded for this clonotype. This rearrangement joins TRBV20-1 to TRBJ2-7; 10 bases are shared with TRBD2. Germline V gene lookup returns CDR1 DFQATT and CDR2 SNEGSKA (reference sequence). The CDR3 is 11 amino acids. V lost 6 bases to trimming and J lost 12 bases; unmatched junction nucleotides: 8. The DNA of the CDR3 is TGCAGTGCGCAAGCGGGAGGGTCCCGGTACTTC. Protein: CSAQAGGSRYF.

Details on this clonotype: Relative to the germline gene, one junction end is altered; a read error may explain this. The rearrangement joins TRBV6-1 to TRBJ2-5; D remains unclear. The CDR3 spans 8 residues. From germline, CDR1 is MNHNS and CDR2 SASEGT. In DNA form, the CDR3 reads TGTGCCAGCAGCAAGCTCCTCTTC. Translation gives CASSKLLF.

This sequence joins TRBV5-8 and TRBJ2-7; D might be TRBD1 (6 bases). The germline gives CDR1 SGHTS, CDR2 YDEGEE. The CDR3 totals 15 residues. Trimming cost V 4 bases and J 6 bases, with 20 bases left between them. CDR3 sequence reads: CASSIKTGRLFEQYF. The CDR3 DNA reads as TGTGCCAGCAGCATTAAGACAGGCCGCCTTTTCGAGCAGTACTTC. The full variable domain, its missing parts supplied by reference TRBV5-8 and TRBJ2-7, is EAGVTQSPTHLIKTRGQQATLRCSPISGHTSVYWYQQALGLGLQFLLWYDEGEERNRGNFPPRFSGRQFPNYSSELNVNALELEDSALYLCASSIKTGRLFEQYFGPGTRLTVT.

This clonotype was recorded many times. The CDR3 region has the DNA TGTGCCAGCAGGTGGAAAGGGGACAGCCAAGAGACCCAGTACTTC. Translated, it gives CASRWKGDSQETQYF. The rearrangement uses TRBV11-2 and TRBJ2-5; TRBD1 agrees at 7 bases. Germline V gives CDR1 SGHAT, CDR2 FQNNGV. V shed 6 bases and J 1 base; nucleotides not matched to a gene: 8. The CDR3 loop spans 15 amino acids.

The chain combines TRBV10-2 with TRBJ1-2; D is possibly TRBD1 (5 bases). Germline-derived CDR1 and CDR2 are WSHSY and SAAADI. The ends were cut back, 3 bases at V and 6 bases at J, with 8 bases in the middle. The CDR3 has 12 residues. The CDR3, as DNA: TGCGCCAGCAGTGACCGGGGCGATGGCTACACCTTC. As protein: CASSDRGDGYTF.

This clonotype occurred many times. V and J are TRBV28 and TRBJ1-1; D is possibly TRBD1 (5 bases). Germline CDR1 reads MDHEN; CDR2 reads SYDVKM. The germline V and J ends were trimmed by 4 bases and 7 bases, with 19 bases remaining between them. This CDR3 spans 15 amino acids. The DNA of the CDR3 is TGTGCCAGCAGTTCCCCGGGGGGGGGACGAAGTGAAGCTTTCTTT. Translated, it gives CASSSPGGGRSEAFF.

This clonotype has more than one count but fewer than ten. CDR3 residues: CASSLRDSGNTIYF. CDR3 in DNA: TGCGCCAGCAGCTTACGGGACTCTGGAAACACCATATATTTT. The chain uses TRBV5-1 and TRBJ1-3; D uncertain. Per the germline V gene, CDR1 is SGHRS and CDR2 is YFSETQ. The CDR3 contains 14 residues. Trimming pared 2 bases from V and 0 bases from J, leaving 6 bases between.

At least ten counts were recorded for this clonotype. The V and J genes are TRBV6-1 and TRBJ2-7; 7 bases agree with TRBD1. The CDR3 spans 15 residues. After removal of 4 bases from V and 1 base from J, the junction contained 7 bases not matched to a gene. From germline, CDR1 is MNHNS and CDR2 SASEGT. The CDR3 DNA reads as TGTGCCAGCAGTGGGGCCCGGGGACAGTCCTACGAGCAGTACTTC. Its translation: CASSGARGQSYEQYF.

Comments on this clonotype: One junction end does not reproduce the germline sequence, and a read error may be involved. This rearrangement joins TRBV7-2 to TRBJ2-7; maybe TRBD1 (6 bases). CDR3 length equals 15 residues. Germline lookup yields CDR1 SGHTA and CDR2 FQGNSA. For the CDR3, the DNA is TGCGCCAGCAGTCCCTTCTGGGACAACTCCTACGAGCAGTACTTC. Its translation: CASSPFWDNSYEQYF.